One and the same sample provided the 17 T cell receptor beta chains below, sequenced in a study of blood T cell repertoires in COVID-19. Measured with immunoSEQ multiplex PCR; TCRdb has only the in-frame clones, and not every one. Here the sample spans 160,000 or so clones, 75% to 85% being singletons. The specimen was PBMCs or T cells enriched from blood (not recorded which). Receptors originate from a man aged 40-49 years who had recovered from COVID-19.

This clone has just a few counts. The V and J genes are TRBV7-8 and TRBJ2-3; D is possibly TRBD1 (5 bases). Germline V gene data show CDR1 as SGHVS and CDR2 as FQNEAQ. The CDR3 is made up of 14 amino acids. V shed 5 bases and J shed 2 bases, with 11 bases lying between them. CDR3 bases: TGTGCCAGCAGCCACAGGCCCTCCACAGATACGCAGTATTTT. Translated: CASSHRPSTDTQYF.

The chain joins TRBV2 to TRBJ1-3; unclear D gene. Germline CDR1 SNHLY, CDR2 FYNNEI. The CDR3 runs to 11 residues. V lost 5 bases and J lost 4, with 3 bases in between. The DNA of the CDR3 is TGTGCCAGCAGTCCGGGAAACACCATATATTTT. It specifies CASSPGNTIYF.

In its sample, this clone was seen once. The chain combines TRBV7-8 with TRBJ1-2, with D tentatively TRBD1 (5 bases). CDR3 length: 13 residues. In germline, CDR1 is SGHVS, CDR2 FQNEAQ. V lost 3 bases, J lost 4 bases, and 9 bases lay in between. CDR3 protein: CASSLGGGYGYTF. Written as DNA, the CDR3 is TGTGCCAGCAGCTTGGGGGGGGGCTATGGCTACACCTTC.

The gene calls are TRBV7-2 and TRBJ1-1; 7 bases match TRBD1. With 2 bases clipped from V and 6 bases from J, the junction kept 6 bases outside the gene matches. Germline assignment: CDR1 SGHTA and CDR2 FQGNSA. This CDR3 contains 14 residues. The CDR3 loop reads CASSLQGVVPEAFF. The CDR3 nucleotides read TGTGCCAGCAGCTTACAGGGGGTGGTCCCTGAAGCTTTCTTT.

The CDR3 DNA reads as TGTGCCAGCAGCCCACAGGGGGTTAATTCACCCCTCCACTTT. Its translation is CASSPQGVNSPLHF. This chain links TRBV5-4 with TRBJ1-6; 8 bases are shared with TRBD1. This CDR3 is built from 14 residues. Germline V lookup: CDR1 SGHNT, CDR2 YYREEE (reference sequence). With V trimmed by 4 bases and J by 6 bases, 3 bases remained unmatched.

V usage is TRBV24-1 and J usage is TRBJ2-5; tentative D call: TRBD2 (5 bases). V was trimmed by 2 bases and J by 5 bases, leaving 14 bases between them. Germline loops: CDR1 KGHDR, CDR2 SFDVKD. The CDR3 sequence is 15 residues long. The CDR3 region has the DNA TGTGCCACCAGTGATTCATCCGGGGTGGGGGAGACCCAGTACTTC. The encoded protein is CATSDSSGVGETQYF.

The chain carries TRBV5-1 and TRBJ2-5; a possible D gene is TRBD2 (6 bases). This CDR3 has 12 amino acids. Per the germline V gene, CDR1 is SGHRS and CDR2 is YFSETQ. Trimming left V 2 bases short and J 4 bases short, with 6 bases between. The CDR3 loop reads CASSLAGETQYF. The CDR3 coding sequence is TGCGCCAGCAGCTTAGCGGGAGAGACCCAGTACTTC.

V and J are TRBV9 and TRBJ1-4; tentatively, D is TRBD1 (5 bases). V was clipped by 3 bases and J by 7 bases, with 19 bases between them. The CDR3 covers 16 residues. CDR1 is SGDLS, CDR2 YYNGEE, per germline. This CDR3 is CASSGRAGLESEKLFF. In nucleotides, the CDR3 is TGTGCCAGCAGCGGACGGGCGGGGCTGGAGAGTGAAAAACTGTTTTTT.

The chain joins TRBV5-1 to TRBJ2-5; 10 positions match TRBD2. Trimming took 0 bases from V and 5 from J; bases not matched to a gene: 4. From germline, CDR1 is SGHRS and CDR2 YFSETQ. CDR3 length: 15 residues. In DNA, the CDR3 is TGCGCCAGCAGCTTGGGGGCTAGCGGGGGCGAGACCCAGTACTTC. Its translation: CASSLGASGGETQYF.

The rearrangement joins TRBV11-2 to TRBJ1-1; 8 bases match TRBD1. Germline V gene sequence: CDR1 SGHAT, CDR2 FQNNGV. CDR3 size: 14 residues. V dropped 6 bases and J dropped 5; count of bases not matched to a gene: 8. CDR3 DNA: TGTGCCAGCAGGATGGACAGGGCGGTGACTGAAGCTTTCTTT. Protein product: CASRMDRAVTEAFF.

This clone was found once. The rearrangement links TRBV6-1 to TRBJ1-2; no clear D gene. V gave up 0 bases and J gave up 4 bases, with 15 bases separating them. Germline CDR1 reads MNHNS; CDR2 reads SASEGT. The CDR3 is 16 amino acids. The CDR3 sequence is CASSEAPFTGSYGYTF. The CDR3 region has the DNA TGTGCCAGCAGTGAAGCGCCGTTTACGGGTAGCTATGGCTACACCTTC.

This chain links TRBV5-6 with TRBJ1-6, with 7 bases that match TRBD1. The ends lost 4 bases at V and 2 bases at J; junction bases unmatched: 15. Germline assignment: CDR1 SGHDT and CDR2 YYEEEE. This CDR3 contains 19 residues. Here the CDR3 reads CASSRTMGQNMAYNSPLHF. CDR3 sequence (DNA): TGTGCCAGCAGCCGTACTATGGGACAGAACATGGCCTATAATTCACCCCTCCACTTT. Full variable domain (outside the CDR3, taken from reference TRBV5-6 and TRBJ1-6): DAGVTQSPTHLIKTRGQQVTLRCSPKSGHDTVSWYQQALGQGPQFIFQYYEEEERQRGNFPDRFSGHQFPNYSSELNVNALLLGDSALYLCASSRTMGQNMAYNSPLHFGNGTRLTVT.

This clone has a count of ten or more. The V call is TRBV4-1, the J call TRBJ2-2, with D possibly being TRBD1 (6 bases). Germline V lookup: CDR1 MGHRA, CDR2 YSYEKL. V lost 6 bases to trimming and J lost 6 bases, with 17 bases between them. The CDR3 has 15 amino acids. The CDR3 loop reads CASRGQKVGAGELFF. DNA of the CDR3: TGCGCCAGCAGAGGACAGAAGGTCGGGGCCGGGGAGCTGTTTTTT.

This clone showed up just once. The chain recombines TRBV3-1 (or the pseudogene TRBV3-2) with TRBJ2-1, with 10 bases fitting TRBD2. The CDR3 has 16 residues. J gave up 8 bases and V 0 bases, and 7 bases lay outside the gene matches. Germline CDR1 reads LGHDT; CDR2 reads YNNKEL (reference sequence). CDR3 region: CASSQELAGIGDEQFF. The CDR3 bases are TGTGCCAGCAGCCAAGAACTAGCGGGGATCGGGGATGAGCAGTTCTTC.

The V gene is TRBV30, the J gene TRBJ2-1; D perhaps matches TRBD1 (5 bases). The CDR3 consists of 16 residues. The V end was cut by 1 base, the J end by 8 bases, with 21 bases between. Germline CDR1 GTSNPN, CDR2 SVGIG (reference sequence). The CDR3 nucleotides are TGTGCCTGGAGTGGTGGGGCACACCGGGCAACGGATGAGCAGTTCTTC. Translated, it gives CAWSGGAHRATDEQFF.

The rearrangement joins TRBV7-3 to TRBJ1-2; D not certain. The ends were cut back, 1 base at V and 7 bases at J, with 7 bases in the middle. The CDR3 contains 12 residues. The germline gives CDR1 SGHTA, CDR2 FQGTGA. For the CDR3, the DNA is TGTGCCAGCAGCTTAAATGAGGGTGGCTACACCTTC. Protein sequence: CASSLNEGGYTF.

The chain recombines TRBV6-5 with TRBJ2-1; the D gene is possibly TRBD2 (6 bases). Germline CDR1 reads MNHEY; CDR2 reads SVGAGI. Trimming took off 10 bases at V and 9 bases at J, with 13 bases between the two ends. This CDR3 comprises 11 residues. In nucleotides, the CDR3 is TGTGCCACTGGCGGGGATGGTGAGCAGTTCTTC. Its protein product is CATGGDGEQFF.